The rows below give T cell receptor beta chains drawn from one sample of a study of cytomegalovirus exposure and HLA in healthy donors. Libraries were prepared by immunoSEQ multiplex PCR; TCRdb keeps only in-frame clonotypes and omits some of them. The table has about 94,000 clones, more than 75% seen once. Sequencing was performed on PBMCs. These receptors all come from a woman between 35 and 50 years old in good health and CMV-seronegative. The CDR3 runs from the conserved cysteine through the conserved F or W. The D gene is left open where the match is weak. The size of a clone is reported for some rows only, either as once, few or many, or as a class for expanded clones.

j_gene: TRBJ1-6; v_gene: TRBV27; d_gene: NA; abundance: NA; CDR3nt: TGTGCCAGCAGTTTGGAACAGATTTCACCCCTCCACTTT; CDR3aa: CASSLEQISPLHF
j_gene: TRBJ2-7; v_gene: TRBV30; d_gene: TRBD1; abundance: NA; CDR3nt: TGTGCCTGGGGGACAGGGAGTTGGTACGAGCAGTACTTC; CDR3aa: CAWGTGSWYEQYF
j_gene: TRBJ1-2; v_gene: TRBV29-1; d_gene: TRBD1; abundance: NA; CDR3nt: TGCAGCGCCTCCCTCAGGGGGGATGGCTACCCCTTC; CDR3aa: CSASLRGDGYPF
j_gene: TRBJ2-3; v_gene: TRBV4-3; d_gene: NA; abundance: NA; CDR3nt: TGCGCCAGCAGCCAAGACCGCGGCACAGATACGCAGTATTTT; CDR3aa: CASSQDRGTDTQYF
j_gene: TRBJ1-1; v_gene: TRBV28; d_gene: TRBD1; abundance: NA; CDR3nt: TGTGCCAGCCACCGGGACAGGAGCAACACTGAAGCTTTCTTT; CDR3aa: CASHRDRSNTEAFF
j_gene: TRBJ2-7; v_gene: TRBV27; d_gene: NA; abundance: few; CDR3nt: TGTGCCAGCAGTTCCAACACGGCGGGACTTACGTACTTC; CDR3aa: CASSSNTAGLTYF
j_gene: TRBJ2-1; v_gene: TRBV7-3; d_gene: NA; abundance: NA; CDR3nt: TGTGCCAGCAGCCCCGGGGGATACAATGAGCAGTTCTTC; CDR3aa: CASSPGGYNEQFF
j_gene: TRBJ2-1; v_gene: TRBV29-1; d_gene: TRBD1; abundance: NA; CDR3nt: TGCAGCGAGACTGGCAGGGGGTTGTACAATGAGCAGTTCTTC; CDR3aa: CSETGRGLYNEQFF
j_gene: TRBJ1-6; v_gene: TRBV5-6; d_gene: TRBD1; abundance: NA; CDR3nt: TGTGCCAGCAGCTGGGGGACAGGGAACTCACCCCTCCACTTT; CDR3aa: CASSWGTGNSPLHF
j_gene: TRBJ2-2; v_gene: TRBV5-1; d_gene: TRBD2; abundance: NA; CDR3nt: TGCGCCAGCACGTTTTTAGCGGGGGGCACCGGGGAGCTGTTTTTT; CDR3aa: CASTFLAGGTGELFF
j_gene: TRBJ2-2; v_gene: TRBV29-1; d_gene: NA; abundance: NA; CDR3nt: TGCAGCGTGCGCACGCGGGGCTTGAACACCGGGGAGCTGTTTTTT; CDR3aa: CSVRTRGLNTGELFF
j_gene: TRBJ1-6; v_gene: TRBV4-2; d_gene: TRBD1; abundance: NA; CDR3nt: TGTGCCAGCAGCCTAGGCCGGGACAGCAATTCACCCCTCAACTTT; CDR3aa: CASSLGRDSNSPLNF
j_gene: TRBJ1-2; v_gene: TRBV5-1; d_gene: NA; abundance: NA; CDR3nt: TGCGCCAGCAGCTTGGAAGCAGCGAACTATGGCTACACCTTC; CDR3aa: CASSLEAANYGYTF
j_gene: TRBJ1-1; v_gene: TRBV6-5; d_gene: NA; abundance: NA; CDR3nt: TGTGCCAGCAGTTACACGTTAGGGGCTGAAGCTTTCTTT; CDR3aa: CASSYTLGAEAFF
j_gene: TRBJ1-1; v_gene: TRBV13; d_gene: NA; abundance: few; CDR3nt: TGTGCCAGCAGCTTAGGGCAGGGGTGGGGTCGCACTGAAGCTTTCTTT; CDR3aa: CASSLGQGWGRTEAFF
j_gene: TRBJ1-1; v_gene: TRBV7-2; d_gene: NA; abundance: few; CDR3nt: TGTGCCAGCAGCTTCGCCGGGAAGAACACTGAAGCTTTCTTT; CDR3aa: CASSFAGKNTEAFF
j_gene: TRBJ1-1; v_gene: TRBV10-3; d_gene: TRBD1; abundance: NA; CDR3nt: TGTGCCATCAGAGAATTTACCGGGACAGGGAACACTGAAGCTTTCTTT; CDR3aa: CAIREFTGTGNTEAFF
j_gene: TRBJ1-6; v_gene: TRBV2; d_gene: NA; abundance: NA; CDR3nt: TGTGCCAGCATCGAGGACAGCGGCTATAATTCACCCCTCCACTTT; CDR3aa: CASIEDSGYNSPLHF
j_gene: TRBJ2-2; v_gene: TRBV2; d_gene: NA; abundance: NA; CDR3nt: TGTGCCAGCATGAGGGTGAACACCGGGGAGCTGTTTTTT; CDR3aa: CASMRVNTGELFF
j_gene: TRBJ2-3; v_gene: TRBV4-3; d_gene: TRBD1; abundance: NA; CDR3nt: TGCGCCAGCAGCCAAGATTGGGGCGGACAGGAGAAAGATACGCAGTATTTT; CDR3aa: CASSQDWGGQEKDTQYF
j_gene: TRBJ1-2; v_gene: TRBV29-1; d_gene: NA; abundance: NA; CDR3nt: TGCAGCGTTGAGGGGGGGGGCTACACCTTC; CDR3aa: CSVEGGGYTF
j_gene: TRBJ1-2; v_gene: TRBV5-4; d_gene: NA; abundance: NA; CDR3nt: TGTGCCAGCAGCTTCCAGGATTATGGCTACACCTTC; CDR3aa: CASSFQDYGYTF
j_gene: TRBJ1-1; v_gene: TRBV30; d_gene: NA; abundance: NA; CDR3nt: TGTGCCTGGAGTCCGACCGGTAGGGGAGGAACTGAAGCTTTCTTT; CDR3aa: CAWSPTGRGGTEAFF
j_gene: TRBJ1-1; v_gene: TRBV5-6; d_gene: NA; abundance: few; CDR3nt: TGTGCCAGCAGCCCGGCAGGCGGACAAGAGGACACTGAAGCTTTCTTT; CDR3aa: CASSPAGGQEDTEAFF
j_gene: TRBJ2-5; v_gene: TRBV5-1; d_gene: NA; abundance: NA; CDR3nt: TGCGCCAGCAGGGACAGAGAAGAGACCCAGTACTTC; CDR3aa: CASRDREETQYF
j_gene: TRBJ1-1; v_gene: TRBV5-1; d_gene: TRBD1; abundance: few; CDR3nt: TGCGCCAGCAGCCCGACAGGGTCGTACACTGAAGCTTTCTTT; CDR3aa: CASSPTGSYTEAFF
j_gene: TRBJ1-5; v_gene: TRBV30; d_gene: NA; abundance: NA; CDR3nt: TGTGCCTGGAGTCAGTATAGCAATCAGCCCCAGCATTTT; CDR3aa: CAWSQYSNQPQHF
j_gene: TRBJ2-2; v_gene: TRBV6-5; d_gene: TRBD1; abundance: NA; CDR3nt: TGTGCCAGCAGTTACTCGACAGGGTTGGACACCGGGGAGCTGTTTTTT; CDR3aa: CASSYSTGLDTGELFF
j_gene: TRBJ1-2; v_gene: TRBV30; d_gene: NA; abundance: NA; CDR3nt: TGTGCCTGGAATCGAGGGGGATCCGGCGGCTATGGCTACACCTTC; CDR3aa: CAWNRGGSGGYGYTF
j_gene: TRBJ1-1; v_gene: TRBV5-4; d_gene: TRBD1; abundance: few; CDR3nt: TGTGCCAGCAGCTTGGGTAGGACAGGGAACACTGAAGCTTTCTTT; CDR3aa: CASSLGRTGNTEAFF
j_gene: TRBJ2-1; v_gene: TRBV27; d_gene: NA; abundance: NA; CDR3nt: TGTGCCAGTCGGGACTCTGGGGTCCATGAGCAGTTCTTC; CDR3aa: CASRDSGVHEQFF
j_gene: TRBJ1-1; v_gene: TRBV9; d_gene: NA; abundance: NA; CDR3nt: TGTGCCAGCAGCGTAGAAGGGAGGCCCCTGGGGCCTGAAGCTTTCTTT; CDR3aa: CASSVEGRPLGPEAFF
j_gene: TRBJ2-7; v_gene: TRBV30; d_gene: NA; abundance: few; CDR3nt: TGTGCCTGGGGGCGGCAGGGGTCCTACGAGCAGTACTTC; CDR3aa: CAWGRQGSYEQYF
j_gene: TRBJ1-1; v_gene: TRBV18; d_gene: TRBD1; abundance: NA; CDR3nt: TGTGCCAGCACGGGACAGGAATACACTGAAGCTTTCTTT; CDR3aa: CASTGQEYTEAFF
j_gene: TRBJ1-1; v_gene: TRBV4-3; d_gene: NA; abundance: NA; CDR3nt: TGCGCCAGCAGCCAATTTGGAGCCGCGAACACTGAAGCTTTCTTT; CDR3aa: CASSQFGAANTEAFF
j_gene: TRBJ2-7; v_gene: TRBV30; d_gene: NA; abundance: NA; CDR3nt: TGTGCCTGGAGTACGCCTTCCGGGACACGAAAGTACTTC; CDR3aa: CAWSTPSGTRKYF
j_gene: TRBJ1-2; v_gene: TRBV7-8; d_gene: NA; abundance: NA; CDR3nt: TGTGCCAGCAGCTTAGTCGGGGTTGATGGCTACACCTTC; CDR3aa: CASSLVGVDGYTF
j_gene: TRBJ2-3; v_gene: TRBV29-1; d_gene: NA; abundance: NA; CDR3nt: TGCAGCGTTGTGAACAGGGGGGGAACAGATACGCAGTATTTT; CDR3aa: CSVVNRGGTDTQYF
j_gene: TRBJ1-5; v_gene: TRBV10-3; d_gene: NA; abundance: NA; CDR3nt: TGTGCCTCACAGGGAGCTGGGGATCAGCCCCAGCATTTT; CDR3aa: CASQGAGDQPQHF
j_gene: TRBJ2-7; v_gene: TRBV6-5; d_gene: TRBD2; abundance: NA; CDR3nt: TGTGCCAGCAGTCATTCTAGCGGGGGTACCTACGAGCAGTACTTC; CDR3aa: CASSHSSGGTYEQYF
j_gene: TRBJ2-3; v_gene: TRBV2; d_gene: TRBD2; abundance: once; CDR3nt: TGTGCCAGCAGTGTTAGCGGGGGTTGGGATACGCAGTATTTT; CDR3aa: CASSVSGGWDTQYF
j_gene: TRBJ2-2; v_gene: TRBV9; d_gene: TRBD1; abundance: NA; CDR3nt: TGTGCCAGCAGCGTAGAGGGACAGGGGTTCACCGGGGAGCTGTTTTTT; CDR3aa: CASSVEGQGFTGELFF
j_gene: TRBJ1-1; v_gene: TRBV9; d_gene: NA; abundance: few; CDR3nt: TGTGCCAGCAGCGTATTATCCGGGGCTGAAGCTTTCTTT; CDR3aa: CASSVLSGAEAFF
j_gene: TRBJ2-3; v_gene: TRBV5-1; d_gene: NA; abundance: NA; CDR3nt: TGCGCCAGCGCAGTGGAGGGGTTAAGGACAGATACGCAGTATTTT; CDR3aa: CASAVEGLRTDTQYF
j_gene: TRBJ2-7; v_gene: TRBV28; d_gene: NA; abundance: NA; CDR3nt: TGTGCCAGCACCCCTGGATCCAGGGCCTACGAGCAGTACTTC; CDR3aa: CASTPGSRAYEQYF
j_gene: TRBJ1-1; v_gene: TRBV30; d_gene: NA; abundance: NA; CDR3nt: TGTGCCTGCCAGAACACTGAAGCTTTCTTT; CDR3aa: CACQNTEAFF
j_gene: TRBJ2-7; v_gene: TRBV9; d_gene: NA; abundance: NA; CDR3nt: TGTGCCAGCGCCCGGGACATAGGGCTCGAGCAGTACTTC; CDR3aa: CASARDIGLEQYF
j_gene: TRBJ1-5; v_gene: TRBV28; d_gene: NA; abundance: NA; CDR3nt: TGTGCCAGCAGTGGACAGCAAAGTCAGCCCCAGAATTTT; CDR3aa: CASSGQQSQPQNF
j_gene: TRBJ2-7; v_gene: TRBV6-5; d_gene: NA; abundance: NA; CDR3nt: TGTGCCAGCAGTTTACAGGTCCGAGCCTACGAGCAGTACTTC; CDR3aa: CASSLQVRAYEQYF
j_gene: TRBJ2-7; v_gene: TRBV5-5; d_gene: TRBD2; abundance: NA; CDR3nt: TGTGCCAGCACCCCCGTGGGGGGGGAGCAGTACTTC; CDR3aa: CASTPVGGEQYF
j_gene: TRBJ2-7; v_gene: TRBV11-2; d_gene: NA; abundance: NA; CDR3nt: TGTGCCAGCAGCTTAGGGGACGGGGGAGGCGAGCAGTACTTC; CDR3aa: CASSLGDGGGEQYF
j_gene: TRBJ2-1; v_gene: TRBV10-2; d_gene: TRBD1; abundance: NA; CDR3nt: TGCGCCAGCAGTGTACAGGGGAACTACAATGAGCAGTTCTTC; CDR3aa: CASSVQGNYNEQFF
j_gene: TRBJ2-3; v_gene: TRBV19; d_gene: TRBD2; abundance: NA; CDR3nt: TGTGCCAGTAGTAAATTAGCGGGGGGGCAGGCAGATACGCAGTATTTT; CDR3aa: CASSKLAGGQADTQYF